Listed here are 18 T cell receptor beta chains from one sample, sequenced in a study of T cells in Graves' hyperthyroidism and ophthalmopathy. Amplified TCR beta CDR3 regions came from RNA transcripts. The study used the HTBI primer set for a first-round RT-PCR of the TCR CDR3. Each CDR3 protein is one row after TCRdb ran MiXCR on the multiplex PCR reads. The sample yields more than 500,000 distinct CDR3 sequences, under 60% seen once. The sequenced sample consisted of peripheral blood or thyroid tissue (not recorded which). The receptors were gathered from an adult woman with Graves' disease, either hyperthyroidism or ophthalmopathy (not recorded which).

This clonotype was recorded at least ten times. The CDR3 sequence: CASSRDSRREAFF. The CDR3 nucleotides read TGTGCCAGCTCCAGGGACTCCCGGAGGGAAGCTTTCTTT. The chain combines TRBV6-5 with TRBJ1-1, with D maybe TRBD1 (5 bases). The CDR3 is 13 amino acids. Between the trimmed V and J ends, which lost 8 bases and 8 bases, there was a span of 18 bases. Looked up from germline, CDR1 is MNHEY and CDR2 is SVGAGI.

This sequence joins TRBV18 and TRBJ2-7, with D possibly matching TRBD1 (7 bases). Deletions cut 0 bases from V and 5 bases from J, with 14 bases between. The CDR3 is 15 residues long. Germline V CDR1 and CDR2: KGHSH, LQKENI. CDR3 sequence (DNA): TGTGCCAGCTCACCACCGAGTCAGGGGGGCCACGAGCAGTACTTC. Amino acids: CASSPPSQGGHEQYF.

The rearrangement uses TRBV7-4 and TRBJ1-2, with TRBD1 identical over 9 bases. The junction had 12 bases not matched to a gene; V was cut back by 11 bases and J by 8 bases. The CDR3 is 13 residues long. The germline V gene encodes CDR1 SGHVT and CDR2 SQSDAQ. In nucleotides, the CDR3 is TGTGCCGGCGGGGACAGGGTATTAGAAGGCTACACCTTC. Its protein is CAGGDRVLEGYTF.

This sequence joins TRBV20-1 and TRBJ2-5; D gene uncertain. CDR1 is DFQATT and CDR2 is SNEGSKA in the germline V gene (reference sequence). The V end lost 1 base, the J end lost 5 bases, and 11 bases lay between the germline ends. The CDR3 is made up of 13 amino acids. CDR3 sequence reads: CSARGARDETQYF. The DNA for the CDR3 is TGCAGTGCTAGAGGGGCAAGAGACGAGACCCAGTACTTC.

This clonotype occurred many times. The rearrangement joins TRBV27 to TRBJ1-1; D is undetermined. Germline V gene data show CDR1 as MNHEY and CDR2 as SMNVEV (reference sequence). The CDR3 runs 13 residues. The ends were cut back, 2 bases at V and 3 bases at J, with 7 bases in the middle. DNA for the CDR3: TGTGCCAGCAGTTTAAATAGTGACACTGAAGCTTTCTTT. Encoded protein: CASSLNSDTEAFF.

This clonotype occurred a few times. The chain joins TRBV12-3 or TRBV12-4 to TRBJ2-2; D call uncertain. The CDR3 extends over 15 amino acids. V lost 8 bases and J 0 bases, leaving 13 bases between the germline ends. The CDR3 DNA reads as TGTGCCAGCCTGAGCCTGGGATCGAACACCGGGGAGCTGTTTTTT. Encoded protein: CASLSLGSNTGELFF.

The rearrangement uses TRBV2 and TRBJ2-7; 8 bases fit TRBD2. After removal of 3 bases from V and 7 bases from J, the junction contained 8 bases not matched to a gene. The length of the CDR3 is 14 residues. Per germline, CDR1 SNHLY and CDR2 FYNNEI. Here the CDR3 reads CASSEAGGGFEQYF. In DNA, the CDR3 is TGTGCCAGCAGTGAGGCGGGAGGCGGCTTTGAGCAGTACTTC.

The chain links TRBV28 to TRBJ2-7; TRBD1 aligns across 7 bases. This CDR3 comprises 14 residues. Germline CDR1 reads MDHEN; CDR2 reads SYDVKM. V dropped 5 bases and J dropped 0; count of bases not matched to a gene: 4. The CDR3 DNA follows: TGTGCCAGCAGTATACAGGGGCACTCCTACGAGCAGTACTTC. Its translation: CASSIQGHSYEQYF.

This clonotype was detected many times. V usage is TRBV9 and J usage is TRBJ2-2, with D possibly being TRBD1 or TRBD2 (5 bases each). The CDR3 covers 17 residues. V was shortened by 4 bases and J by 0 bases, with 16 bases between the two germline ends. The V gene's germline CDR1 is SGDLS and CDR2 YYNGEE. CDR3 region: CASSQGPALPNTGELFF. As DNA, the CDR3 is TGTGCCAGCAGCCAGGGACCGGCTCTACCGAACACCGGGGAGCTGTTTTTT.

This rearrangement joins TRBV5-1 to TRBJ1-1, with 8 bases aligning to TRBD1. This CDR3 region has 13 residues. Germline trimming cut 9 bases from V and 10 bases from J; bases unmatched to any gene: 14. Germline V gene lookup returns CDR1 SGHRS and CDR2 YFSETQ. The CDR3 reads CATRTGPQGAAFF. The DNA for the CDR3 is TGCGCCACCAGGACAGGGCCACAGGGAGCAGCTTTCTTT.

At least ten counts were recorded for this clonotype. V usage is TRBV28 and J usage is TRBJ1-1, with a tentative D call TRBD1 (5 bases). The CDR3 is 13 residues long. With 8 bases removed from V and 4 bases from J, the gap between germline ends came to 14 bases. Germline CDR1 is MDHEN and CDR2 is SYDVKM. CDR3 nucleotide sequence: TGTGCCAGCCTCCAGGGTGATAGCACTGAAGCTTTCTTT. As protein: CASLQGDSTEAFF.

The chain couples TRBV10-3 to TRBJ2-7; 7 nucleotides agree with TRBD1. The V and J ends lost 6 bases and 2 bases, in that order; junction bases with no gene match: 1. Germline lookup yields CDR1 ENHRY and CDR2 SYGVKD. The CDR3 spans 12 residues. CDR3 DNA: TGTGCCATCAGCGACAGGGCCTACGAGCAGTACTTC. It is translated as CAISDRAYEQYF.

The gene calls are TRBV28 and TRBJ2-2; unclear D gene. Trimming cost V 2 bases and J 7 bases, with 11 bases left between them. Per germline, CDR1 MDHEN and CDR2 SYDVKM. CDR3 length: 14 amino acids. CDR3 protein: CASSLLPRDGELFF. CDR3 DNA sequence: TGTGCCAGCAGTTTACTTCCTAGGGACGGGGAGCTGTTTTTT.

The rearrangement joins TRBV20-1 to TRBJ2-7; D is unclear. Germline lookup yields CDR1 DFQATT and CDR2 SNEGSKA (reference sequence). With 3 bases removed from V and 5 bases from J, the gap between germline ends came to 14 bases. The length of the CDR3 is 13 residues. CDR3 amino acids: CSARVIAGHEQYF. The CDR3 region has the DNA TGCAGTGCTAGGGTAATAGCAGGACACGAGCAGTACTTC.

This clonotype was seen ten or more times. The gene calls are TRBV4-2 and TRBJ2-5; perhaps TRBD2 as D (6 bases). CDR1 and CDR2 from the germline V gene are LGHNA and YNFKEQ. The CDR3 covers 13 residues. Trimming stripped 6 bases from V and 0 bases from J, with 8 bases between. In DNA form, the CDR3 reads TGTGCCAGCAGTGGGGACTACCAAGAGACCCAGTACTTC. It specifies CASSGDYQETQYF.

The CDR3 sequence is CASSPQGARGANVLTF. The CDR3 bases are TGTGCCAGCAGCCCACAGGGGGCGCGTGGGGCCAACGTCCTGACTTTC. The chain is built from TRBV7-2 and TRBJ2-6; 9 bases agree with TRBD1. The CDR3 sequence is 16 residues long. The trim removed 5 bases at V and 3 bases at J, leaving 5 bases unmatched. The germline gives CDR1 SGHTA, CDR2 FQGNSA.

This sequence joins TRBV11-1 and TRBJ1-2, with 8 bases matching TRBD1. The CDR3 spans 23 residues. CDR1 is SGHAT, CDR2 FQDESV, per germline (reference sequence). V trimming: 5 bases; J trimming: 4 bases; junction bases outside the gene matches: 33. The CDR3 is CASSLVPGPKYCSDREVIYGYTF. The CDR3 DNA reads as TGTGCCAGCAGCCTGGTGCCCGGCCCGAAGTACTGCTCGGACAGGGAGGTTATCTATGGCTACACCTTC.

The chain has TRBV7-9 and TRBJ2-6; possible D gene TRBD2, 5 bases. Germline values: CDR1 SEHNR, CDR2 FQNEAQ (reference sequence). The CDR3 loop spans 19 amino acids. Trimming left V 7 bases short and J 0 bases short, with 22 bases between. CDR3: CASNVGALSLPSGANVLTF. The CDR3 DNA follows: TGTGCCAGCAACGTGGGAGCCCTCTCCCTCCCCTCTGGGGCCAACGTCCTGACTTTC.